This T cell receptor (beta chain) is from a study of neurological immune-mediated disorders (dated by TCRdb to about 2019). Background on the whole study: Peripheral blood TCR-beta repertoires from HTLV-I-associated myelopathy (HAM/TSP) patients, multiple sclerosis patients and healthy controls were compared by UMI-based sequencing. Each longitudinal HAM/TSP and healthy donor was sampled at 3 time-points spaced at about 3-40 month intervals. Longitudinal samples, technical triplicates and paired sorted CD4+ and CD8+ T-cell subsets, alongside PBMC samples, were included among the 90 to 130 TCR-beta libraries. The cohort was made up of 60 to 75 subjects, consisting of around 14 HAM/TSP patients, some 35 multiple sclerosis patients and 20 healthy controls. General findings and caveats noted by the study authors: The highest TCR clonal expansion was observed in HAM/TSP patients, whereas the lowest was observed in MS patients, even when compared with healthy controls. No identical CDR3 amino acid sequences were shared among expanded clones across subjects, suggesting private TCR-beta repertoires in all groups.

cDNA synthesis used template-switch 5'RACE with a primer carrying a 10-nucleotide random unique molecular identifier tagging each TCR transcript. Every sequencing run yielded over 170 million TCR-beta sequences covering 15-18 subjects. The RNeasy kit was used for extraction of total RNA. TCR-beta VDJ regions were amplified with primers for the TCR constant region and the 5'RACE anchor, using the KAPA Real-time Library Amplification kit. Sample indexes and Illumina adaptors were added in a first PCR, after which library yield was increased in a second PCR. After Ampure bead purification, the TCR product of roughly 650 bp was size-selected on a 2% E-gel SizeSelection system. Before pooling, libraries had their quality checked on a Bioanalyzer, their concentration measured with Qubit, and their quantity determined with the Kapa Library Quantification kit. An Illumina HiSeq 2500 was used to sequence the libraries paired-end at 2 x 150 bp. To increase sequence diversity, about 23-30% phiX was spiked into each library pool. The source study handled its data this way. The UMI-based MiGEC pipeline processed quality-filtered reads and removed over 85% of raw TCR sequences during error correction. IMGT germline references were used for aligning VDJ genes, and each clonotype was defined as a unique CDR3 amino acid sequence together with its V-J genes. Clonal expansion, Shannon diversity and CDR3 relatedness were evaluated with VDJtools (CalcPairwiseDistances, ClusterSamples), while phylogenetic trees were built in CLCbio workbench. Using coefficient-of-variation modelling across technical triplicates, the study counted a clone as expanded if it had at least 8 unique UMIs. TCRdb reworked the public reads: Q25 trimming with fastp, MiXCR clone assembly, productive beta chains retained. Each CDR3 protein gets just one entry, which takes the most common genes and DNA from the rows behind it. The V and J calls, along with clone size, are taken from TCRdb and not from the paper's own processing. This sample lists some 49,000 distinct CDR3 sequences; around 13% were detected once. The leading ten clones occupy less than 5.5% of the sample.

Including the terminal cysteine and phenylalanine, the CDR3 comprises 17 residues. This entry keeps only the CDR3 DNA: 51 bases, framed from base 1. From the germline V gene (reference sequence), CDR1 is LGHDT and CDR2 is YNNKEL. V is clipped by 8 bases and J by 4 bases, and the sequence between their germline boundaries is 23 bases long. This sample's time point label indicates: longitudinal time-point 2. For unsorted PBMC libraries, 2 million PBMCs were used after storage in RNAlater at -80 degrees C until RNA extraction. PBMCs were separated from peripheral blood using Ficoll-Hypaque density gradient centrifugation and then cryopreserved in liquid nitrogen. This clonotype was counted at least ten times. Its binding antigen is unknown. There are no base qualities to consult, and no much larger clone falls within one base.

The receptor was derived from a male donor with HTLV-1-associated myelopathy (HAM/TSP). The chain links TRBV3-1 with TRBJ2-2, with the identity of the D gene unclear. Sequences were obtained from PBMCs. The nucleotides read TGTGCCAGCGGACGACTTAGAGCTCGACGGGTCACCGGGGAGCTGTTTTTT. This is translated as CASGRLRARRVTGELFF.